A selection of T cell receptor beta chains follows, all from one sample in a study of monozygotic twins with inflammatory bowel disease. TCRdb reanalyzed the 5' RACE reads, giving one entry per CDR3 protein sequence and no DNA. This sample's clone table lists approximately 400,000 distinct CDR3 sequences. Sequencing was performed on blood. The receptors here all came from a human donor with ulcerative colitis or Crohn's disease, or a healthy co-twin of an affected twin (not recorded which). The CDR3 runs from the conserved cysteine through the conserved F or W.

j_call | v_call | cdr3_aa
TRBJ1-1 | TRBV20-1 | CSARPNLTPEAFF
TRBJ2-1 | TRBV5-1 | CASSLDPGQPNEQFF
TRBJ1-5 | TRBV2 | CASSDVLGTGGQPQHF
TRBJ2-3 | TRBV20-1 | CSLAGRTDTQYF
TRBJ2-3 | TRBV27 | CASTRLRGGTDTQYF
TRBJ2-6 | TRBV24-1 | CATSPKSSGANVLTF
TRBJ2-3 | TRBV11-2 | CASSSFRTGVSTDTQYF
TRBJ2-5 | TRBV7-3 | CASSLGARAEETQYF
TRBJ1-1 | TRBV3-1 | CASSYATDEAFF
TRBJ2-3 | TRBV5-4 | CASSFRTSGVADTQYF
TRBJ1-1 | TRBV5-1 | CASSYRRDTEAFF
TRBJ1-2 | TRBV7-2 | CASSLGGAQLYGYTF
TRBJ1-5 | TRBV6-2/TRBV6-3 | CASSRPLGQPQHF
TRBJ1-5 | TRBV5-6 | CASSPRTGGQPQHF
TRBJ1-6 | TRBV10-2 | CASSETGDSFNSPLHF
TRBJ2-2 | TRBV7-3 | CASSLVSGAINGELFF
TRBJ1-5 | TRBV12-3/TRBV12-4 | CASSLFLGGQGDQPQHF
TRBJ2-2 | TRBV11-1 | CASSFFPGGTPTNTGELFF
TRBJ1-1 | TRBV10-3 | CAISEGTEAFF
TRBJ1-2 | TRBV30 | CAWSVLQELYGYTF
TRBJ2-5 | TRBV6-2/TRBV6-3 | CASGLLAGHRTQYF
TRBJ1-6 | TRBV20-1 | CSAPDRPGSPLHF
TRBJ1-2 | TRBV5-1 | CASSAGYGYTF
TRBJ1-2 | TRBV10-3 | CATLRGTPDYGYTF
TRBJ2-6 | TRBV27 | CASNSYGRSGANVLTF
TRBJ2-2 | TRBV4-1 | CASSTGQANTGELFF
TRBJ2-7 | TRBV27 | CASSLDGTIYEQYF
TRBJ1-1 | TRBV5-1 | CASSLGMNTEAFF
TRBJ2-7 | TRBV25-1 | CASSETGVVRFEQYF
TRBJ2-2 | TRBV19 | CASSRVASTGELFF
TRBJ2-1 | TRBV5-1 | CASSRDYEQFF
TRBJ1-2 | TRBV29-1 | CSVVPRLANYGYTF
TRBJ1-4 | TRBV7-9 | CASRLDGYNEKLFF
TRBJ2-3 | TRBV6-2/TRBV6-3 | CASSHTDTQYF